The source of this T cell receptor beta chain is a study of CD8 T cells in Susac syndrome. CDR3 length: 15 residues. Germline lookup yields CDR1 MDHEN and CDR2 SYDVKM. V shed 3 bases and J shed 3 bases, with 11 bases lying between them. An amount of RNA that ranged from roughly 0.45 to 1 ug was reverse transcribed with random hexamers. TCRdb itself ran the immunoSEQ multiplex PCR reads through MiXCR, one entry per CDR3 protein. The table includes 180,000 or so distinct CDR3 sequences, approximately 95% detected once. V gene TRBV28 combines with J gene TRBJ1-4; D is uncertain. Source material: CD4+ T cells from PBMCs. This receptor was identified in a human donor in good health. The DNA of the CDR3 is TGTGCCAGCAGTTTCACCGAGGCCCCTAATGAAAAACTGTTTTTT. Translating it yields CASSFTEAPNEKLFF.